These 32 T cell receptor beta chains were sequenced from one sample in a study of neurological immune-mediated disorders. MiXCR was run by TCRdb on the 5' RACE reads, yielding one entry per CDR3 protein. The sample lists around 80,000 distinct CDR3 sequences, under 13% occurring once. The specimen sequenced was PBMCs. The receptors stem from a middle-aged man in good health.

At least ten counts were recorded for this clonotype. This chain's CDR3 is CASSEEYRGSDEQFF. For the CDR3, the DNA is TGTGCCAGCAGTGAAGAGTACAGGGGGTCAGATGAGCAGTTCTTC. The chain combines TRBV6-1 with TRBJ2-1; TRBD1 agrees at 8 bases. Germline V CDR1 and CDR2: MNHNS, SASEGT. CDR3 length: 15 residues. Trimming took 1 base from V and 8 from J; bases not matched to a gene: 7.

This clonotype was recorded many times. The V and J genes are TRBV7-3 and TRBJ2-1; 10 bases map to TRBD2. The germline CDR1 and CDR2 sequences are SGHTA and FQGTGA. The CDR3 loop spans 15 amino acids. V lost 5 bases and J lost 2; bases outside the gene matches: 3. The CDR3 sequence is CASSLSGRAYNEQFF. The CDR3 DNA follows: TGTGCCAGCAGCCTGAGCGGGAGGGCCTACAATGAGCAGTTCTTC.

This clonotype was seen at least ten times. The rearrangement uses TRBV13 and TRBJ1-3, with 10 bases fitting TRBD1. CDR3 length: 19 residues. With V trimmed by 5 bases and J by 0 bases, 13 bases remained unmatched. Germline V gene data show CDR1 as PRHDT and CDR2 as FYEKMQ (reference sequence). The CDR3 region has the DNA TGTGCCAGCAGCGTTACGACAGGGGGCCTCCTTCTCTCTGGAAACACCATATATTTT. Translating it yields CASSVTTGGLLLSGNTIYF.

At least ten counts were recorded for this clonotype. The rearrangement joins TRBV11-2 to TRBJ1-2, with TRBD1 as a possible D gene (6 bases). Trimming shortened V by 5 bases and J by 8 bases, and 21 bases separated the two germline ends. The CDR3 totals 15 residues. Per germline, CDR1 SGHAT and CDR2 FQNNGV. The CDR3 sequence: CASSPLRGRSGGYTF. As DNA, the CDR3 is TGTGCCAGCAGCCCACTACGGGGGCGAAGTGGAGGCTACACCTTC.

This chain uses TRBV10-1 with TRBJ2-7, with D perhaps matching TRBD2 (5 bases). The V gene's germline CDR1 is WNHNN and CDR2 SYGVQD (reference sequence). This CDR3 is built from 15 residues. V lost 3 bases to trimming and J lost 3 bases, with 15 bases between them. The CDR3 nucleotides read TGCGCCAGCAGTGAAAATGAGGGATTCGGCTACGAGCAGTACTTC. It specifies CASSENEGFGYEQYF.

This clonotype was seen many times. The chain combines TRBV5-1 with TRBJ1-5; the D gene is possibly TRBD1 (6 bases). Germline V gene data show CDR1 as SGHRS and CDR2 as YFSETQ. CDR3 size: 15 residues. Between the trimmed V and J ends, which lost 4 bases and 0 bases, there was a span of 11 bases. The CDR3 protein is CASSPGQNSNQPQHF. CDR3 nucleotide sequence: TGCGCCAGCAGCCCAGGACAGAATAGCAATCAGCCCCAGCATTTT. Using reference TRBV5-1 and TRBJ1-5 for the parts outside the CDR3, the full variable domain is KAGVTQTPRYLIKTRGQQVTLSCSPISGHRSVSWYQQTPGQGLQFLFEYFSETQRNKGNFPGRFSGRQFSNSRSEMNVSTLELGDSALYLCASSPGQNSNQPQHFGDGTRLSIL.

This clonotype has a count of ten or more. V and J are TRBV7-2 and TRBJ2-5, with TRBD2 matching 7 bases. The length of the CDR3 is 12 residues. The V gene end was trimmed by 6 bases and the J gene end by 5 bases; junction bases not matched to a gene: 3. Germline CDR1 and CDR2: SGHTA and FQGNSA. Written as DNA, the CDR3 is TGTGCCAGCAGGGCGGGGGTGGAGACCCAGTACTTC. It is translated as CASRAGVETQYF.

The table lists this clonotype with many counts. The rearrangement links TRBV5-6 to TRBJ2-5; D uncertain. With 0 bases removed from V and 0 bases from J, the gap between germline ends came to 9 bases. CDR1 SGHDT and CDR2 YYEEEE come from the germline V gene. The length of the CDR3 is 15 residues. The CDR3: CASSLVTVDQETQYF. CDR3 sequence (DNA): TGTGCCAGCAGCTTGGTGACGGTCGACCAAGAGACCCAGTACTTC.

This clonotype was observed at least ten times. The rearrangement links TRBV20-1 to TRBJ1-2; 10 bases match TRBD1. This CDR3 comprises 14 residues. CDR1 and CDR2 (germline): DFQATT, SNEGSKA (reference sequence). Trimming cost V 2 bases and J 8 bases; bases outside gene matches: 8. The CDR3 nucleotides are TGCAGTGCTAGACACCCGACAGGGGGCAAGGGCTACACCTTC. It translates to CSARHPTGGKGYTF.

This clonotype showed up many times. This chain uses TRBV28 with TRBJ1-1; no definite D call. This CDR3 has 13 residues. CDR1 and CDR2 (germline): MDHEN, SYDVKM. V lost 5 bases and J 4 bases, leaving 11 bases between the germline ends. The CDR3 spells CASSKPSGTEAFF. CDR3 sequence (DNA): TGTGCCAGCAGTAAGCCGTCGGGCACTGAAGCTTTCTTT. Using reference TRBV28 and TRBJ1-1 for the parts outside the CDR3, the full variable domain is DVKVTQSSRYLVKRTGEKVFLECVQDMDHENMFWYRQDPGLGLRLIYFSYDVKMKEKGDIPEGYSVSREKKERFSLILESASTNQTSMYLCASSKPSGTEAFFGQGTRLTVV.

V gene TRBV7-2 combines with J gene TRBJ2-4; TRBD2 agrees at 7 bases. Germline V gene data show CDR1 as SGHTA and CDR2 as FQGNSA. CDR3 size: 15 residues. The ends lost 5 bases at V and 2 bases at J; junction bases unmatched: 6. The CDR3 coding sequence is TGTGCCAGCAGCCCTGGGGGGGTCCCCAAAAACATTCAGTACTTC. This translates into CASSPGGVPKNIQYF.

This clonotype was seen repeatedly, ten times or more. CDR3: CASSFGTATGELFF. In nucleotides, the CDR3 is TGTGCCAGCAGCTTCGGGACAGCCACCGGGGAGCTGTTTTTT. This sequence joins TRBV3-1 and TRBJ2-2, with 7 nucleotides matching TRBD1. The CDR3 runs 14 residues. The V gene's germline CDR1 is LGHDT and CDR2 YNNKEL (reference sequence). The V segment lost 5 bases and the J segment 4 bases; nucleotides outside the gene matches: 4.

CDR3 region: CASSLDRTEGYTF. CDR3 DNA: TGCGCCAGCAGCTTGGACAGGACGGAGGGCTACACCTTC. The chain uses TRBV5-1 and TRBJ1-2, with D tentatively TRBD1 (5 bases). V was clipped by 0 bases and J by 8 bases, with 11 bases between them. Germline loops: CDR1 SGHRS, CDR2 YFSETQ. This CDR3 comprises 13 residues.

This clonotype has ten or more counts. V is TRBV12-3 or TRBV12-4 and J is TRBJ1-1; maybe TRBD1 (5 bases). This CDR3 is built from 15 residues. Trimming removed 5 bases at V and 4 bases at J, with 17 bases between. CDR3 sequence: CASSPSGGISTEAFF. CDR3 DNA sequence: TGTGCCAGCAGTCCCTCGGGGGGAATAAGCACTGAAGCTTTCTTT.

In its sample, this clonotype was seen many times. The gene calls are TRBV20-1 and TRBJ2-7; D gene uncertain. The ends were cut back, 0 bases at V and 5 bases at J, with 8 bases in the middle. The CDR3 length is 12 residues. Germline-derived CDR1 and CDR2 are DFQATT and SNEGSKA (reference sequence). CDR3 in amino acids: CSARDLGNEQYF. Written as DNA, the CDR3 is TGCAGTGCTAGAGATCTAGGGAACGAGCAGTACTTC.

In its sample, this clonotype was seen many times. The CDR3 reads CASSLGRGNIYGYTF. As DNA, the CDR3 is TGTGCCAGCAGCTTAGGCCGGGGGAATATCTATGGCTACACCTTC. The V gene is TRBV13, the J gene TRBJ1-2, with a weak D call TRBD1 (5 bases). This CDR3 region has 15 residues. The germline V gene encodes CDR1 PRHDT and CDR2 FYEKMQ (reference sequence). The V end lost 0 bases, the J end lost 4 bases, and 12 bases lay between the germline ends.

This clonotype was detected ten times or more. V gene TRBV11-2 combines with J gene TRBJ2-2; a weak D match, TRBD2 (6 bases). The CDR3 is 15 amino acids. V shed 3 bases and J shed 1 base, with 9 bases lying between them. Germline lookup yields CDR1 SGHAT and CDR2 FQNNGV. CDR3 amino acids: CASSFGTVNTGELFF. In DNA, the CDR3 is TGTGCCAGCAGCTTCGGGACTGTGAACACCGGGGAGCTGTTTTTT.

This clonotype has a count of ten or more. The chain links TRBV30 to TRBJ2-3; the D gene is possibly TRBD2 (5 bases). Germline CDR1 GTSNPN, CDR2 SVGIG (reference sequence). The ends were cut back, 0 bases at V and 1 base at J, with 8 bases in the middle. This CDR3 contains 14 residues. The CDR3 coding sequence is TGTGCCTGGAGTGTGAGGCGGGGCACAGATACGCAGTATTTT. Translating it yields CAWSVRRGTDTQYF.

For this clonotype: A much larger clone differs from this one at a single base, so this may be a read error. The chain combines TRBV12-3 or TRBV12-4 with TRBJ2-5; 9 bases map to TRBD1. V was pared by 7 bases and J by 6 bases, with 9 bases of the junction left unmatched. The CDR3 sequence is 14 residues long. CDR3 coding DNA: TGTGCCAGCACCCGGACAGGGGTCCCAAAGACCCAGTACTTC. Translation: CASTRTGVPKTQYF.

The CDR3 spells CASSPLQGEFFNQPQHF. The CDR3 DNA is TGTGCCAGCAGTCCCCTCCAAGGGGAGTTTTTCAATCAGCCCCAGCATTTT. The V gene is TRBV6-6, the J gene TRBJ1-5; TRBD1 is a possible D gene (5 bases). The germline V gene has CDR1 MNHNY and CDR2 SVGAGI (reference sequence). The CDR3 totals 17 residues. With 5 bases removed from V and 3 bases from J, the gap between germline ends came to 20 bases.

This clonotype was seen a few times. This sequence joins TRBV2 and TRBJ2-1; 11 nucleotides match TRBD1. Germline assignment: CDR1 SNHLY and CDR2 FYNNEI. V gave up 3 bases and J gave up 8 bases; unmatched junction bases: 6. CDR3 length: 15 residues. CDR3 in amino acids: CASSDRTGGLHEQFF. The CDR3 DNA sequence: TGTGCCAGCAGTGACAGGACAGGGGGCTTGCATGAGCAGTTCTTC.

This clonotype was observed at least ten times. This chain connects TRBV20-1 to TRBJ2-1; D might be TRBD2 (5 bases). The CDR3 is 13 amino acids. Trimming left V 6 bases short and J 9 bases short, with 18 bases between. The germline CDR1 and CDR2 sequences are DFQATT and SNEGSKA (reference sequence). CDR3 coding DNA: TGCAGTGCCAAACCCTCTAGCACCGGTGAGCAGTTCTTC. This encodes CSAKPSSTGEQFF.

This clonotype was counted at least ten times. The DNA of the CDR3 is TGTGCCAGCACCGAATTGGGCATCAATGAAAAACTGTTTTTT. It yields the protein CASTELGINEKLFF. J is TRBJ1-4 and V is TRBV5-6; D unclear. This CDR3 contains 14 residues. V was trimmed by 6 bases and J by 5 bases, leaving 14 bases between them. Germline V lookup: CDR1 SGHDT, CDR2 YYEEEE.

This clonotype has a count of ten or more. The chain employs TRBV5-1 and TRBJ1-3; no reliable D call. V lost 4 bases and J 3 bases, leaving 14 bases between the germline ends. CDR1 is SGHRS, CDR2 YFSETQ, per germline. The CDR3 runs to 15 residues. CDR3 in amino acids: CASSTDPTVGNTIYF. CDR3 in DNA: TGCGCCAGCAGCACCGACCCGACGGTTGGAAACACCATATATTTT.

This clonotype was counted at least ten times. This chain connects TRBV6-5 to TRBJ1-6; D is unclear. The germline gives CDR1 MNHEY, CDR2 SVGAGI. The CDR3 sequence is 15 residues long. Trimming removed 0 bases from V and 1 base from J, with 4 bases in between. The CDR3, as DNA: TGTGCCAGCAGTTACTCGAAGTCCTATAATTCACCCCTCCACTTT. Its translation is CASSYSKSYNSPLHF.

This clonotype was recorded at least ten times. This rearrangement joins TRBV5-1 to TRBJ2-1, with 8 nucleotides matching TRBD2. The CDR3 is 16 residues long. Unmatched junction bases numbered 13, after V lost 1 base and J lost 10 bases. CDR1 and CDR2 (germline): SGHRS, YFSETQ. The CDR3 protein is CASSLNPGGMVGEQFF. CDR3 coding DNA: TGCGCCAGCAGCTTGAACCCGGGGGGGATGGTTGGGGAGCAGTTCTTC.

In its sample, this clonotype was seen many times. This chain uses TRBV9 with TRBJ2-3, with a tentative D call TRBD1 (6 bases). Trimming cost V 4 bases and J 4 bases, with 19 bases left between them. This CDR3 has 16 amino acids. Germline CDR1 and CDR2: SGDLS and YYNGEE. The CDR3 loop is CASSPPRGATADTQYF. In DNA, the CDR3 is TGTGCCAGCAGCCCTCCCAGGGGCGCGACGGCAGATACGCAGTATTTT.

The genes are TRBV10-3 and TRBJ2-5; D not certain. The germline gives CDR1 ENHRY, CDR2 SYGVKD. V shed 4 bases and J shed 2 bases, with 8 bases lying between them. The CDR3 sequence is 13 residues long. The CDR3 DNA reads TGTGCCATCAGTGGTGGGCTTCAAGAGACCCAGTACTTC. Its translation is CAISGGLQETQYF.

A single count supports this clonotype. Germline is not matched at one junction end, which may reflect a read error. This chain connects TRBV6-5 to TRBJ2-2, with a tentative D call TRBD1 (5 bases). In germline, CDR1 is MNHEY, CDR2 SVGAGI. The CDR3 spans 16 residues. CDR3 sequence: CATRLGHRTNIGELFF. CDR3 nucleotides: TGTGCCACCCGCTTGGGGCATCGCACTAACATCGGGGAGCTGTTTTTT.

This clonotype was detected ten times or more. In nucleotides, the CDR3 is TGTGCCATCAGTCCGACTAGCAGCTCCTACAATGAGCAGTTCTTC. Amino acid sequence: CAISPTSSSYNEQFF. The chain employs TRBV10-3 and TRBJ2-1, with TRBD2 identical over 7 bases. CDR1 is ENHRY and CDR2 is SYGVKD in the germline V gene. The V and J ends lost 5 bases and 0 bases, in that order; junction bases with no gene match: 4. This CDR3 is 15 amino acids long.

This clonotype was observed a few times. The J gene is TRBJ2-2, the V gene TRBV13; TRBD2 aligns across 13 bases. This CDR3 has 17 amino acids. Per germline, CDR1 PRHDT and CDR2 FYEKMQ (reference sequence). After removal of 2 bases from V and 9 bases from J, the junction contained 9 bases not matched to a gene. DNA for the CDR3: TGTGCCAGCAGCTTAAACCTAGGACTAGCGGGAGCACGGGAGCTGTTTTTT. Residues: CASSLNLGLAGARELFF.

In regard to this clonotype: This may arise from a read error, as a much more abundant clone is one base away. Likely a read error: the CDR3 ends without its conserved phenylalanine or tryptophan. The chain combines TRBV5-1 with TRBJ2-5; D possibly uses TRBD1 or TRBD2 (5 bases each). The CDR3 contains 16 residues. V was shortened by 1 base and J by 3 bases, with 16 bases between the two germline ends. Germline loops: CDR1 SGHRS, CDR2 YFSETQ. This CDR3 reads CASSLSLGQGEETQYS. The CDR3 bases are TGCGCCAGCAGCTTGTCACTAGGGCAGGGAGAAGAGACCCAGTACTCC.